The 2 T cell receptor beta chains presented below share a single source sample, sequenced in a study of blood T cell repertoires in COVID-19. Data came from immunoSEQ multiplex PCR; TCRdb stores just in-frame clones and leaves some out. The table records 40,000 to 55,000 clones, 88% of them present only once. The source material was peripheral blood. These receptors were taken from a man between 45 and 60 years old with active COVID-19.

This sequence joins TRBV20-1 and TRBJ2-1, with TRBD2 matching over 9 bases. From germline, CDR1 is DFQATT and CDR2 SNEGSKA (reference sequence). The CDR3 length is 16 residues. V shed 3 bases, J shed 3 bases, and the junction held 9 bases outside the gene matches. DNA of the CDR3: TGCAGTGCTAGTGTCCCTAGCGGGAACTTCTACAATGAGCAGTTCTTC. Its protein product is CSASVPSGNFYNEQFF.

This clone was seen a single time. The chain joins TRBV19 to TRBJ1-5; D gene ambiguous. Between the trimmed V and J ends, which lost 2 bases and 0 bases, there was a span of 11 bases. The CDR3 spans 16 residues. Germline values: CDR1 LNHDA, CDR2 SQIVND (reference sequence). The CDR3, as DNA: TGTGCCAGTAGTATATCGACGTGGGCTAGCAATCAGCCCCAGCATTTT. As protein: CASSISTWASNQPQHF. Based on the CDR3 plus reference TRBV19 and TRBJ1-5, the full variable domain is DGGITQSPKYLFRKEGQNVTLSCEQNLNHDAMYWYRQDPGQGLRLIYYSQIVNDFQKGDIAEGYSVSREKKESFPLTVTSAQKNPTAFYLCASSISTWASNQPQHFGDGTRLSIL.